Sequencing of this T cell receptor beta chain was carried out in a study of blood T cell repertoires in COVID-19. Participants were aged about 18 to 90 years, lived in over 20 US areas, and enrolled virtually. Using immunoSEQ multiplex PCR, the repertoire was profiled, and TCRdb retains in-frame clones only, with some absent. The profile covers approximately 270,000 clones, with around 89% appearing a single time and 4.1% taken by the ten largest. The sequence came from a woman in her 30s with acute COVID-19. Input material: PBMCs or T cells enriched from blood (not recorded which).

Here the CDR3 DNA reads TGTGCCACTTCCCTGGCGGCCGATTACAATGAGCAGTTCTTC. Its protein is CATSLAADYNEQFF. The chain couples TRBV6-4 to TRBJ2-1; no firm D call. The CDR3 sequence is 14 residues long. Trimming cost V 10 bases and J 4 bases, with 17 bases left between them. Looked up from germline, CDR1 is MRHNA and CDR2 is SNTAGT.